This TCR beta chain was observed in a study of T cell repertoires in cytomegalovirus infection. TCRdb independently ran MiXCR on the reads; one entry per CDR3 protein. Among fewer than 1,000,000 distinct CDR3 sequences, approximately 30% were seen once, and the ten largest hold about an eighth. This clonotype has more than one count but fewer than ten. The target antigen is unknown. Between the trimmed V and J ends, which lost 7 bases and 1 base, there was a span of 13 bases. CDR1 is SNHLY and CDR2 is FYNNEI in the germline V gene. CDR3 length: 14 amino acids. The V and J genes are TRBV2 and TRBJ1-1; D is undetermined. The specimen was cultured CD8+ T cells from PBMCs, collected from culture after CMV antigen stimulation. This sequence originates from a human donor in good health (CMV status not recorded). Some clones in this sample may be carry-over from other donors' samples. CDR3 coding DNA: TGTGCCAGCACTGGAACAAAAAGGAACACTGAAGCTTTCTTT. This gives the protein CASTGTKRNTEAFF. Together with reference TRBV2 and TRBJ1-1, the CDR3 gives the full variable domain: EPEVTQTPSHQVTQMGQEVILRCVPISNHLYFYWYRQILGQKVEFLVSFYNNEISEKSEIFDDQFSVERPDGSNFTLKIRSTKLEDSAMYFCASTGTKRNTEAFFGQGTRLTVV.